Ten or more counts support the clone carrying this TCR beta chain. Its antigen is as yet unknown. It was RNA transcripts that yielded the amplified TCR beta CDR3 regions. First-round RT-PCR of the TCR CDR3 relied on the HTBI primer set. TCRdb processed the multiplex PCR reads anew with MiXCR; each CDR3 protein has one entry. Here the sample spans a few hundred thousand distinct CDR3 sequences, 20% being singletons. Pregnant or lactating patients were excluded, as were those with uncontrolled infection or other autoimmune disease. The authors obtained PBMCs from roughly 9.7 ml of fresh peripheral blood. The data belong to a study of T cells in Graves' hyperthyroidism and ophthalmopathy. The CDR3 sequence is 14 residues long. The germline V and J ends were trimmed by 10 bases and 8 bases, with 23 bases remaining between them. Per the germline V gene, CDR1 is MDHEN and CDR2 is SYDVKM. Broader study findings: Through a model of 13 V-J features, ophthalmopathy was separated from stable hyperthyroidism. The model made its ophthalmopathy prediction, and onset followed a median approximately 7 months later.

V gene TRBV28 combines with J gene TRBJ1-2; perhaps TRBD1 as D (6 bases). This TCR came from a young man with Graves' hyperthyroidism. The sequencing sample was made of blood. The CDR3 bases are TGTGCCACCCGACAGGCGCCGGGGAGCTGGGGCTACACCTTC. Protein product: CATRQAPGSWGYTF.